The clone carrying this T cell receptor (beta chain) was observed at least ten times. Per germline, CDR1 SGHDT and CDR2 YYEEEE. The CDR3 sequence is 13 residues long. The ends were cut back, 2 bases at V and 8 bases at J, with 10 bases in the middle. This entry belongs to a study of identical twins. Unique molecular identifiers were present on the cDNA, and a universal primer site came from template switching. A single record per CDR3 protein comes from TCRdb applying MiXCR to the 5' RACE reads. Of about 890,000 distinct CDR3 sequences in the sample, 9% to 15% are singletons; the top ten hold around 1.6%. This same sample was also taken into another study, of yellow fever vaccine responses in identical twins.

The rearrangement links TRBV5-6 to TRBJ2-2; D is unresolved. This TCR was sampled from a woman in her late teens or twenties in good health. Sequencing input: PBMCs. CDR3 region: CASSLVGPGELFF. The CDR3 coding sequence is TGTGCCAGCAGCTTAGTCGGGCCTGGGGAGCTGTTTTTT.